The rows below give T cell receptor beta chains drawn from one sample of a study of breast tumors, draining lymph nodes, adjacent tissues. MiXCR was run by TCRdb on the multiplex PCR reads, yielding one entry per CDR3 protein. The sample contains 290,000 or so distinct CDR3 sequences, 30% to 35% of which appear only once. The sample consisted of axillary lymph node tissue. The receptors were gathered from a female donor with breast cancer. Some clones in this sample may be carry-over from other donors' samples. Each CDR3 is given with its conserved first and last residue. D genes are given only for firm matches. Clone size is given for some rows only: seen once, a few or many times, or a class if the clone is expanded.

TRBV5-1	many	TRBJ2-2	NA	TGCGCCAGCAGACCCCTGGCCGGGGAGCTGTTTTTT	CASRPLAGELFF
TRBV27	few	TRBJ2-1	TRBD1	TGTGCCAGCAGTTTATATCGGACAGGCGACGAGCAGTTCTTC	CASSLYRTGDEQFF
TRBV14	many	TRBJ2-7	NA	TGTGCCAGCAGCAGGGGCGGGACTTACGAGCAGTACTTC	CASSRGGTYEQYF
TRBV20-1	many	TRBJ2-7	NA	TGCAGTGCAGTAGGGTCCTACGAGCAGTACTTC	CSAVGSYEQYF
TRBV7-9	many	TRBJ2-7	NA	TGTGCCAGCAGCTTAATTAATAGCGGCTCCTACGAGCAGTACTTC	CASSLINSGSYEQYF
TRBV7-2	many	TRBJ2-5	TRBD2	TGTGCCAGCAGTCAACTAGCGGGAGGGGAAGGGGAGACCCAGTACTTC	CASSQLAGGEGETQYF
TRBV19	many	TRBJ2-2	NA	TGTGCCAGTAGTATTGAGGGCGGCACCGGGGAGCTGTTTTTT	CASSIEGGTGELFF
TRBV20-1	many	TRBJ2-1	TRBD1	TGCAGTGCTAGAGATGTAGGACAGGGGGCGAATGAGCAGTTCTTC	CSARDVGQGANEQFF
TRBV11-2	many	TRBJ2-3	TRBD2	TGTGCCAGCAGCCGCGTTGTACTAGCGGGAGGGACTAGCACAGATACGCAGTATTTT	CASSRVVLAGGTSTDTQYF
TRBV6-2/TRBV6-3	NA	TRBJ1-5	TRBD1	TGTGCCAGCAGCAGTATATTCCGGGACAGGGGTAGCCAGCCCCAGCATTTT	CASSSIFRDRGSQPQHF
TRBV10-1	NA	TRBJ1-2	TRBD1	TGCGCCAGCGTCCGGGACAGTGGGGACTATGGCTACACCTTC	CASVRDSGDYGYTF
TRBV7-9	NA	TRBJ1-6	NA	TGTGCCAGCAGCTTCGGGCCTGGTAATTCACCCCTCCACTTT	CASSFGPGNSPLHF
TRBV4-1	many	TRBJ1-2	NA	TGCGCCAGCAGCCAAGGTTTTCTTTGGCTCACCTTC	CASSQGFLWLTF
TRBV7-9	many	TRBJ1-2	NA	TGTGCCAGCGGTAAGGGGAAAAACTATGGCTACACCTTC	CASGKGKNYGYTF
TRBV4-3	many	TRBJ2-7	TRBD2	TGCGCCAGCAGCCAAGTCGAGCGGGGGCTCTCCTACGAGCAGTACTTC	CASSQVERGLSYEQYF
TRBV7-2	NA	TRBJ2-1	NA	TGTGCCAGCAGCTTGCCGAGCTCCTACAATGAGCAGTTCTTC	CASSLPSSYNEQFF
TRBV7-8	once	TRBJ1-5	NA	TGTGCCAGCAGCCTAGGTGGTGGGGGACAGCCCCAGCATTTT	CASSLGGGGQPQHF
TRBV12-3/TRBV12-4	many	TRBJ2-7	NA	TGTGCCAGCAGTTTGGGGGAGGCATACGAGCAGTACTTC	CASSLGEAYEQYF
TRBV6-2/TRBV6-3	few	TRBJ1-2	TRBD1	TGTGCCAGCAGTCCGCCGGGACAGGGGGCTGGCTACACCTTC	CASSPPGQGAGYTF
TRBV5-6	many	TRBJ2-7	TRBD1	TGTGCCAGCAGCCCCCCCAGGGGGCGCCCCTACGAGCAGTACTTC	CASSPPRGRPYEQYF
TRBV7-8	many	TRBJ1-2	NA	TGTGCCAGCAGCTTAGCCCCAGGGGCGGGCTATGGCTACACCTTC	CASSLAPGAGYGYTF